The 8 T cell receptor beta chains below all came from one sample that was sequenced in a study of T cell clonality in common variable immunodeficiency. Here immunoSEQ multiplex PCR was the method, and the copy in TCRdb shows in-frame clones only, minus some. The sample was found to contain tens of thousands of clones, and every one recurs. Material for sequencing was peripheral blood mononuclear cells. These receptors were collected from a person between 18 and 75 years old in good health.

Many counts were recorded for this clone. The sequence runs out 3 residues before the end of the CDR3; the remainder is reconstructed from the germline J gene. This rearrangement joins TRBV5-1 to TRBJ2-3; D gene ambiguous. V was clipped by 4 bases and J by 2 bases, with 11 bases between them. Germline CDR1 reads SGHRS; CDR2 reads YFSETQ. The CDR3 sequence is 14 residues long. The sequenced part of the CDR3 DNA is TGCGCCAGCAGCAATTCCGGTATCACAGATACG. Translation: CASSNSGITDT. The entire CDR3 sequence reads CASSNSGITDTQYF.

This clone was counted at least ten times. The sequenced part of the CDR3 DNA is TGTGCCAGCAGCACCCCCGGGACATTGACACCC. Translated, it gives CASSTPGTLTP. The CDR3 in its entirety is CASSTPGTLTPLHF. The chain recombines TRBV5-6 with TRBJ1-6; possibly TRBD1 for D (6 bases). The read terminates 3 residues before the CDR3 end, so the remaining end is supplied by the germline J gene. With 4 bases removed from V and 11 bases from J, the gap between germline ends came to 16 bases. The CDR3 is made up of 14 amino acids. The germline gives CDR1 SGHDT, CDR2 YYEEEE. Variable domain in full (rest from reference TRBV5-6 and TRBJ1-6): DAGVTQSPTHLIKTRGQQVTLRCSPKSGHDTVSWYQQALGQGPQFIFQYYEEEERQRGNFPDRFSGHQFPNYSSELNVNALLLGDSALYLCASSTPGTLTPLHFGNGTRLTVT.

This clone was seen ten or more times. The observed sequence ends 3 residues before the CDR3 terminus, with the missing tail filled in from the germline J gene. The chain joins TRBV19 to TRBJ1-2; 8 nucleotides align to TRBD1. CDR1 and CDR2 from the germline V gene are LNHDA and SQIVND (reference sequence). There are 14 residues in the CDR3. This chain's CDR3 is CASTAGQGLEGYTF. The CDR3 DNA, read in part, is TGTGCCAGTACCGCCGGACAGGGATTAGAAGGC. Full variable domain (remainder filled in from reference TRBV19 and TRBJ1-2): DGGITQSPKYLFRKEGQNVTLSCEQNLNHDAMYWYRQDPGQGLRLIYYSQIVNDFQKGDIAEGYSVSREKKESFPLTVTSAQKNPTAFYLCASTAGQGLEGYTFGSGTRLTVV.

There are many counts of this clone. The CDR3 goes on 3 residues after the read ends, and that part is filled in from the germline J gene. The V and J genes are TRBV20-1 and TRBJ2-7, with D possibly being TRBD2 (6 bases). The CDR3 loop spans 14 amino acids. Trimming took 3 bases from V and 2 from J, leaving 14 bases between them. CDR1 is DFQATT and CDR2 is SNEGSKA in the germline V gene (reference sequence). CDR3 loop: CSASGLSGAYEQYF. CDR3 bases read: TGCAGTGCTAGTGGACTCTCGGGGGCCTACGAG.

Details on this clone: The sequenced fragment ends 3 residues before the CDR3 boundary, so the rest is inferred from the germline J gene. This sequence joins TRBV5-1 and TRBJ2-3; 9 positions agree with TRBD2. J was trimmed by 6 bases and V by 0 bases; bases with no gene match: 5. The V gene's germline CDR1 is SGHRS and CDR2 YFSETQ. This CDR3 has 15 residues. CDR3 bases read: TGCGCCAGCAGCTTGGTGGCTAGCGGGGTGGATACG. Translating gives CASSLVASGVDT. The CDR3 as a whole reads CASSLVASGVDTQYF.

In its sample, this clone was seen a few times. The CDR3 end falls 3 residues outside the read, so it is completed with the germline J gene. V is TRBV5-1 and J is TRBJ2-2, with D perhaps matching TRBD1 (6 bases). Germline assignment: CDR1 SGHRS and CDR2 YFSETQ. V lost 3 bases, J lost 3 bases, and 12 bases lay in between. The CDR3 is 15 amino acids. The sequenced part of the CDR3 DNA is TGCGCCAGCAGCTGGCAGGGGTCGGACACCGGGGAG. Translating it yields CASSWQGSDTGE. The full CDR3 protein is CASSWQGSDTGELFF.

This clone has a count of ten or more. From the germline J gene comes the end of the CDR3, since the read stops 3 residues before it. This chain uses TRBV5-1 with TRBJ2-1, with 7 bases lining up with TRBD2. This CDR3 spans 19 amino acids. The V gene's germline CDR1 is SGHRS and CDR2 YFSETQ. With V trimmed by 3 bases and J by 2 bases, 17 bases remained unmatched. Here the CDR3 reads CASSSTPPSGDLAYNEQFF. The CDR3 bases that were read are TGCGCCAGCAGCTCGACCCCCCCTAGCGGCGATTTAGCCTACAATGAG.

This clone was seen ten or more times. The sequenced fragment ends 3 residues before the CDR3 boundary, so the rest is inferred from the germline J gene. This chain links TRBV19 with TRBJ2-3; D possibly corresponds to TRBD2 (6 bases). V was pared by 3 bases and J by 1 base, with 8 bases between. The CDR3 totals 14 residues. Germline V gene sequence: CDR1 LNHDA, CDR2 SQIVND (reference sequence). The part of the CDR3 DNA that was read is TGTGCCAGTAGTATGTGGAGGGGCACAGATACG. Translation: CASSMWRGTDT. The whole CDR3 protein reads CASSMWRGTDTQYF.